Listed here are 23 T cell receptor beta chains from one sample, sequenced in a study of blood T cell repertoires in COVID-19. Some clones are missing from TCRdb's copy, which holds only in-frame ones; the method was immunoSEQ multiplex PCR. The sample lists approximately 190,000 clones, 84% occurring once. The sample was PBMCs or T cells enriched from blood (not recorded which). Receptors were obtained from a man between 35 and 55 years old who had recovered from COVID-19.

The chain recombines TRBV6-6 with TRBJ1-2, with D perhaps matching TRBD1 (6 bases). The CDR3 totals 15 residues. Trimming took off 7 bases at V and 7 bases at J, with 22 bases between the two ends. Germline V gene data show CDR1 as MNHNY and CDR2 as SVGAGI (reference sequence). The CDR3 DNA reads TGTGCCAGCACCACCCTGGGGGGGGACATAAGTGGCTACACCTTC. The encoded protein is CASTTLGGDISGYTF.

The V and J genes are TRBV30 and TRBJ2-5; 7 nucleotides align to TRBD1. Germline V gene lookup returns CDR1 GTSNPN and CDR2 SVGIG (reference sequence). This CDR3 has 17 amino acids. V shed 1 base and J 4 bases; nucleotides not matched to a gene: 15. CDR3 residues: CAWSGVRWAGGLETQYF. Here the CDR3 DNA reads TGTGCCTGGAGTGGGGTTCGGTGGGCAGGGGGTCTAGAGACCCAGTACTTC.

The chain combines TRBV7-9 with TRBJ1-2; D unclear. This CDR3 is built from 14 residues. CDR1 is SEHNR, CDR2 FQNEAQ, per germline (reference sequence). Trimming stripped 2 bases from V and 8 bases from J, with 15 bases between. CDR3 region: CASSLIQTAYGYTF. The CDR3 bases are TGTGCCAGCAGCTTAATACAGACGGCCTACGGCTACACCTTC.

This rearrangement joins TRBV2 to TRBJ1-2; D possibly corresponds to TRBD1 (6 bases). Trimming removed 9 bases at V and 0 bases at J, with 11 bases between. The CDR3 has 13 residues. Germline CDR1 reads SNHLY; CDR2 reads FYNNEI. The CDR3 DNA reads TGTGCCAGTCGGCGACAGGCTAACTATGGCTACACCTTC. Translating it yields CASRRQANYGYTF. Using reference TRBV2 and TRBJ1-2 for the parts outside the CDR3, the full variable domain is EPEVTQTPSHQVTQMGQEVILRCVPISNHLYFYWYRQILGQKVEFLVSFYNNEISEKSEIFDDQFSVERPDGSNFTLKIRSTKLEDSAMYFCASRRQANYGYTFGSGTRLTVV.

This clone was observed a few times. The rearrangement joins TRBV15 to TRBJ1-5, with D possibly matching TRBD1 (5 bases). This CDR3 is 15 amino acids long. V lost 3 bases, J lost 0 bases, and 9 bases lay in between. Germline V CDR1 and CDR2: LNHNV, YYDKDF (reference sequence). The CDR3 bases are TGTGCCACCAGCAGGGAGGGGTATAGCAATCAGCCCCAGCATTTT. Amino acid sequence: CATSREGYSNQPQHF.

This clone was detected once. The chain combines TRBV28 with TRBJ2-1; possibly TRBD2 for D (5 bases). CDR1 MDHEN and CDR2 SYDVKM come from the germline V gene. V was shortened by 6 bases and J by 6 bases, with 21 bases between the two germline ends. The CDR3 spans 16 residues. The CDR3 loop reads CASSPWRVSVSNEQFF. CDR3 coding DNA: TGTGCCAGCAGCCCCTGGCGGGTCTCGGTCTCCAATGAGCAGTTCTTC.

The V call is TRBV6-5, the J call TRBJ1-5; the match to TRBD1 covers 7 bases. The CDR3 is 14 amino acids. V lost 6 bases and J lost 7; bases outside the gene matches: 9. CDR1 is MNHEY and CDR2 is SVGAGI in the germline V gene. The CDR3 coding sequence is TGTGCCAGCAGCGCGACAGGGAAAGGGCAGCCCCAGCATTTT. Translated: CASSATGKGQPQHF.

The gene calls are TRBV7-6 and TRBJ2-2; no definite D call. The V end was cut by 1 base, the J end by 0 bases, with 9 bases between. CDR3 length equals 16 residues. Germline loops: CDR1 SGHVS, CDR2 FNYEAQ. CDR3 sequence reads: CASSLVAAPNTGELFF. CDR3 nucleotides: TGTGCCAGCAGCTTAGTGGCGGCCCCGAACACCGGGGAGCTGTTTTTT. Full variable domain (rest looked up from reference TRBV7-6 and TRBJ2-2): GAGVSQSPRYKVTKRGQDVALRCDPISGHVSLYWYRQALGQGPEFLTYFNYEAQQDKSGLPNDRFSAERPEGSISTLTIQRTEQRDSAMYRCASSLVAAPNTGELFFGEGSRLTVL.

The V gene is TRBV5-6, the J gene TRBJ1-5, with TRBD1 as a possible D gene (5 bases). V was clipped by 4 bases and J by 5 bases, with 16 bases between them. CDR3 length equals 15 residues. Germline V lookup: CDR1 SGHDT, CDR2 YYEEEE. The CDR3 reads CASSRGGGTYQPQHF. CDR3 DNA sequence: TGTGCCAGCAGCCGGGGTGGGGGGACTTATCAGCCCCAGCATTTT.

The rearrangement uses TRBV6-4 and TRBJ1-6, with 8 bases identical to TRBD1. The ends lost 4 bases at V and 7 bases at J; junction bases unmatched: 6. Germline V CDR1 and CDR2: MRHNA, SNTAGT. There are 15 residues in the CDR3. The CDR3 coding sequence is TGTGCCAGCAGTGGGAGCGGACAGGGAAATTCACCCCTCCACTTT. Translating it yields CASSGSGQGNSPLHF.

The chain has TRBV7-9 and TRBJ2-7; 9 bases map to TRBD1. The germline gives CDR1 SEHNR, CDR2 FQNEAQ (reference sequence). Germline trimming cut 4 bases from V and 6 bases from J; bases unmatched to any gene: 10. The CDR3 spans 15 residues. CDR3: CASSSPGQGRREQYF. Here the CDR3 DNA reads TGTGCCAGCAGCTCGCCGGGACAGGGACGTCGCGAGCAGTACTTC.

About this clone: Other DNA sequences in this specimen translate into the identical CDR3. This sequence joins TRBV9 and TRBJ1-3; D unresolved. Trimming shortened V by 0 bases and J by 0 bases, and 4 bases separated the two germline ends. The germline V gene has CDR1 SGDLS and CDR2 YYNGEE. This CDR3 is built from 14 residues. CDR3 amino acids: CASSVGSSGNTIYF. Written as DNA, the CDR3 is TGTGCCAGCAGCGTAGGTAGCTCTGGAAACACCATATATTTT.

The V call is TRBV27, the J call TRBJ1-6, with 7 nucleotides matching TRBD1. This CDR3 comprises 14 residues. CDR1 MNHEY and CDR2 SMNVEV come from the germline V gene (reference sequence). As DNA, the CDR3 is TGTGCGGCCGGGGGGGACAGCGGGAATTCACCCCTCCACTTT. Translation gives CAAGGDSGNSPLHF.

The chain is built from TRBV5-8 and TRBJ2-1, with D unclear. The V end was cut by 2 bases, the J end by 10 bases, with 7 bases between. Looked up from germline, CDR1 is SGHTS and CDR2 is YDEGEE. The CDR3 is made up of 11 amino acids. CDR3 sequence (DNA): TGTGCCAGCAGCTTCTCTCGGGAGCAGTTCTTC. Encoded protein: CASSFSREQFF.

This rearrangement joins TRBV7-2 to TRBJ1-5; tentatively, D is TRBD1 (6 bases). Per germline, CDR1 SGHTA and CDR2 FQGNSA. This CDR3 comprises 15 residues. V was pared by 1 base and J by 6 bases, with 13 bases between. DNA of the CDR3: TGTGCCAGCAGCTTAGATCAGGGGATGGGTCAGCCCCAGCATTTT. Translation gives CASSLDQGMGQPQHF.

This rearrangement joins TRBV12-5 to TRBJ2-3; 11 bases align to TRBD2. Germline lookup yields CDR1 LGHNT and CDR2 FRNRAP. The junction had 5 bases not matched to a gene; V was cut back by 1 base and J by 8 bases. The length of the CDR3 is 15 residues. CDR3 nucleotides: TGTGCTAGTGGTTTGGATAGCGGGGGGGCAAGTACGCAGTATTTT. Translation gives CASGLDSGGASTQYF.

The chain carries TRBV19 and TRBJ1-4, with 9 bases fitting TRBD1. The germline V gene encodes CDR1 LNHDA and CDR2 SQIVND (reference sequence). The CDR3 spans 16 residues. J was trimmed by 7 bases and V by 9 bases; bases with no gene match: 15. CDR3 protein: CASRLRIGTGSEKLFF. The CDR3 DNA reads TGTGCCAGCCGATTAAGAATAGGGACAGGGAGTGAAAAACTGTTTTTT.

J is TRBJ2-7 and V is TRBV7-2; 11 bases are shared with TRBD2. CDR3 length: 15 amino acids. CDR1 is SGHTA and CDR2 is FQGNSA in the germline V gene. J lost 3 bases, V lost 3 bases, and 4 bases had no gene match. The CDR3 region is CASSFSGGASYEQYF. CDR3 in DNA: TGTGCCAGCAGCTTTAGCGGGGGGGCTAGCTACGAGCAGTACTTC.

This sequence joins TRBV30 and TRBJ1-1; weak D call: TRBD1 (6 bases). The V gene lost 0 bases and the J gene lost 0 bases, with 8 bases spanning the gap. The CDR3 sequence is 14 residues long. Germline V CDR1 and CDR2: GTSNPN, SVGIG (reference sequence). The CDR3 sequence is CAWSVGQLNTEAFF. The CDR3 DNA reads as TGTGCCTGGAGTGTAGGACAGTTGAACACTGAAGCTTTCTTT.

The chain combines TRBV24-1 with TRBJ2-1; TRBD1 matches 8 bases. The CDR3 runs 17 residues. With 9 bases clipped from V and 0 bases from J, the junction kept 12 bases outside the gene matches. Germline CDR1 and CDR2: KGHDR and SFDVKD. The CDR3 is CATSGQGEKSSYNEQFF. Here the CDR3 DNA reads TGTGCCACCTCTGGACAGGGCGAAAAGAGCTCCTACAATGAGCAGTTCTTC.

V is TRBV9 and J is TRBJ1-2; no clear D. V was clipped by 4 bases and J by 4 bases, with 17 bases between them. There are 15 residues in the CDR3. The germline CDR1 and CDR2 sequences are SGDLS and YYNGEE. CDR3: CASSPPLGRAYGYTF. As DNA, the CDR3 is TGTGCCAGCAGCCCCCCCCTGGGGAGGGCCTATGGCTACACCTTC.

J is TRBJ1-2 and V is TRBV27; D remains ambiguous. The CDR3 spans 16 residues. V was cut by 5 bases and J by 4 bases, with 20 bases left in between. Germline CDR1 MNHEY, CDR2 SMNVEV (reference sequence). The CDR3 DNA follows: TGTGCCAGCAGTCCCGATGAGGCAGTTTCTTTCTATGGCTACACCTTC. Its protein is CASSPDEAVSFYGYTF.

The chain is built from TRBV4-1 and TRBJ2-3, with no clear D. The CDR3 is 13 residues long. The V gene's germline CDR1 is MGHRA and CDR2 YSYEKL. V was shortened by 0 bases and J by 4 bases, with 5 bases between the two germline ends. The CDR3 sequence: CASSQDPPDTQYF. The DNA of the CDR3 is TGCGCCAGCAGCCAAGATCCTCCAGATACGCAGTATTTT.